A selection of T cell receptor beta chains follows, all from one sample in a study of blood T cell repertoires in COVID-19. Libraries were prepared by immunoSEQ multiplex PCR; TCRdb keeps only in-frame clonotypes and omits some of them. The sample carries about 210,000 clones, 65% to 85% recorded once. The sequencing sample was made of peripheral blood. These receptors were obtained from a middle-aged man with active or convalescent COVID-19. Each CDR3 is given with its conserved first and last residue. D genes are given only for firm matches. Size is stated for part of the rows, as once, few or many counts, or as a class when the clone is expanded.

j_call v_call d_call clone_size cdr3_nt cdr3_aa
TRBJ2-5 TRBV9 TRBD1 NA TGTGCCAGCAGCGTAGCCATCCCGGGACAGTCACGAGAGACCCAGTACTTC CASSVAIPGQSRETQYF
TRBJ2-3 TRBV9 NA NA TGTGCCAGCAGCGTCGAGGCTAGAAGAGGGGATACGCAGTATTTT CASSVEARRGDTQYF
TRBJ2-3 TRBV7-3 TRBD1 NA TGTGCCAGCAGCACGCGCGGGACAGGGGACCGAGATACGCAGTATTTT CASSTRGTGDRDTQYF
TRBJ1-5 TRBV6-1 NA NA TGTGCCAGCGGAGACAGAATCAATCAGCCCCAGCATTTT CASGDRINQPQHF
TRBJ2-1 TRBV4-1 TRBD2 NA TGCGCCAGCAGCCAAGATTGGGCTAGCGGGGGTTACAATGAGCAGTTCTTC CASSQDWASGGYNEQFF
TRBJ1-2 TRBV9 TRBD1 NA TGTGCCAGCAGCGTAGCTACGACAGGGGCAGGCTATGGCTACACCTTC CASSVATTGAGYGYTF
TRBJ2-2 TRBV30 NA NA TGTGCCTGGAGTGTACCAGGTACCAACGGGGAGCTGTTTTTT CAWSVPGTNGELFF
TRBJ2-7 TRBV3-1/TRBV3-2 NA NA TGTGCCAGCAGTTACACTGCGGGGTGGGTTTACGAGCAGTACTTC CASSYTAGWVYEQYF
TRBJ1-5 TRBV19 TRBD1 few TGTGCCACCTCGGGACAGATCAATCAGCCCCAGCATTTT CATSGQINQPQHF
TRBJ1-4 TRBV13 NA NA TGTGCCAGCAGCTATCGGACACTTGAAAAACTGTTTTTT CASSYRTLEKLFF
TRBJ2-1 TRBV12-3/TRBV12-4 NA NA TGTGCCAGCAGTTTCGGACAACTCGAGCAGTTCTTC CASSFGQLEQFF
TRBJ2-2 TRBV24-1 TRBD1 NA TGTGCCACCAGTGTCCTGGACAGGGGGAACACCGGGGAGCTGTTTTTT CATSVLDRGNTGELFF
TRBJ2-7 TRBV28 TRBD2 NA TGTGCCAGCAAACTTCCAGCGGGAGACGAGCAGTACTTC CASKLPAGDEQYF
TRBJ1-2 TRBV10-2 TRBD1 NA TGCGCCAGCAGTGAGTCATGGGACAGGACCTATGGCTACACCTTC CASSESWDRTYGYTF
TRBJ2-5 TRBV5-4 TRBD2 NA TGTGCCAGCAGCTTCCGCGGGGGAGGAGAGACCCAGTACTTC CASSFRGGGETQYF
TRBJ2-1 TRBV5-1 TRBD2 NA TGCGCCAGCAGCTTGGGGGGGACTAGCGCCTTCTACAATGAGCAGTTCTTC CASSLGGTSAFYNEQFF
TRBJ2-3 TRBV28 NA NA TGTGCCAGCAGTTTAGGGGCCCCCCCTGGGGCAGATACGCAGTATTTT CASSLGAPPGADTQYF
TRBJ2-3 TRBV10-3 NA NA TGTGCCATCATGGGCGTTTCCCCCACAGATACGCAGTATTTT CAIMGVSPTDTQYF
TRBJ1-2 TRBV29-1 NA NA TGCAGCGTTGAGCGAGGGAGTGGCTACACCTTC CSVERGSGYTF
TRBJ2-2 TRBV4-3 NA NA TGCGCCAGCAGCCACCGGACTTCTTTGAAAACCGGGGAGCTGTTTTTT CASSHRTSLKTGELFF
TRBJ2-1 TRBV19 TRBD1 NA TGTGCCAGTAGTATAGGGGACAGGGGGCGTGAGCAGTTCTTC CASSIGDRGREQFF
TRBJ2-1 TRBV19 TRBD1 NA TGTGCCAGTGAAACGGGGACAGGGGATCACAATGAGCAGTTCTTC CASETGTGDHNEQFF
TRBJ2-7 TRBV18 TRBD1 NA TGTGCCAGCTCGGACCGAACCGGGACAGGGGCCGAGCAGTACTTC CASSDRTGTGAEQYF
TRBJ2-1 TRBV6-5 TRBD2 NA TGTGCCAGCAATCTAGCGGGAGGGCCTTGGGATGAGCAGTTCTTC CASNLAGGPWDEQFF
TRBJ2-1 TRBV10-1 TRBD2 NA TGCGCCAGCAGTGAGTCGAGGGGACTAGCTCTGACGGGGGAGCAGTTCTTC CASSESRGLALTGEQFF
TRBJ2-2 TRBV11-2 NA NA TGTGCCAGCAGTCCCTTAAGGGGCCACGGGGAGCTGTTTTTT CASSPLRGHGELFF
TRBJ2-2 TRBV4-2 TRBD2 few TGTGCCAGCAGCCAAGTTAGGGCTAGCGGGAGTGTTAACACCGGGGAGCTGTTTTTT CASSQVRASGSVNTGELFF
TRBJ1-2 TRBV5-1 TRBD1 NA TGCGCCAGCAGCTCCGAGGGGGCTGGCGAGGGCTACACCTTC CASSSEGAGEGYTF
TRBJ2-3 TRBV4-2 NA few TGTGCCAGCAGCCAGACAGGTGCGGCAACTAGCACAGATACGCAGTATTTT CASSQTGAATSTDTQYF
TRBJ1-2 TRBV9 TRBD1 NA TGTGCCAGCAGCGCAACGACAGGGTTGCACTATGGCTACACCTTC CASSATTGLHYGYTF
TRBJ2-5 TRBV10-2 NA NA TGCGCCAGCAGTGGCCCTCCCCGGGAGACCCAGTACTTC CASSGPPRETQYF